These 23 T cell receptor beta chains were all obtained from the same sample, sequenced in a study of blood T cell repertoires in COVID-19. Clones were read by immunoSEQ multiplex PCR, and TCRdb kept only the in-frame ones, dropping some. Among approximately 100,000 clones listed, approximately 72% were seen once. The material sequenced was peripheral blood. The receptors originated from a man in his 70s with acute or convalescent COVID-19.

This rearrangement joins TRBV11-2 to TRBJ1-3, with 7 bases matching TRBD1. V lost 4 bases, J lost 3 bases, and 6 bases stayed unmatched. The CDR3 totals 15 residues. Germline CDR1 and CDR2: SGHAT and FQNNGV. CDR3 region: CASSSARTGGNTIYF. The CDR3 DNA follows: TGTGCCAGCAGCTCGGCCCGGACAGGTGGAAACACCATATATTTT.

The rearrangement links TRBV19 to TRBJ2-2, with TRBD1 matching 7 bases. This CDR3 is built from 19 residues. With 4 bases clipped from V and 2 bases from J, the junction kept 16 bases outside the gene matches. Looked up from germline, CDR1 is LNHDA and CDR2 is SQIVND (reference sequence). The CDR3 DNA sequence: TGTGCCAGTAGTACCCCGAGGGGGCAGAGAGGAGGAAACACCGGGGAGCTGTTTTTT. Its translation: CASSTPRGQRGGNTGELFF. The full variable domain, rest sourced from reference TRBV19 and TRBJ2-2, is DGGITQSPKYLFRKEGQNVTLSCEQNLNHDAMYWYRQDPGQGLRLIYYSQIVNDFQKGDIAEGYSVSREKKESFPLTVTSAQKNPTAFYLCASSTPRGQRGGNTGELFFGEGSRLTVL.

The chain combines TRBV25-1 with TRBJ1-5, with TRBD1 identical over 7 bases. J lost 6 bases, V lost 4 bases, and 3 bases had no gene match. The CDR3 consists of 13 residues. Per the germline V gene, CDR1 is MGHDK and CDR2 is SYGVNS. The DNA for the CDR3 is TGTGCCAGCAGTGTGACAGGGAGTCAGCCCCAGCATTTT. Protein product: CASSVTGSQPQHF.

The chain joins TRBV30 to TRBJ1-3; a possible D gene is TRBD1 (5 bases). The V end was cut by 7 bases, the J end by 0 bases, with 16 bases between. This CDR3 has 15 amino acids. The V gene's germline CDR1 is GTSNPN and CDR2 SVGIG (reference sequence). The CDR3 protein is CALTVGSFSGNTIYF. DNA for the CDR3: TGTGCCTTGACAGTGGGGTCCTTCTCTGGAAACACCATATATTTT. Drawing the rest from reference TRBV30 and TRBJ1-3, the complete variable domain is SQTIHQWPATLVQPVGSPLSLECTVEGTSNPNLYWYRQAAGRGLQLLFYSVGIGQISSEVPQNLSASRPQDRQFILSSKKLLLSDSGFYLCALTVGSFSGNTIYFGEGSWLTVV.

The chain has TRBV7-2 and TRBJ2-3; D is undetermined. V was pared by 5 bases and J by 0 bases, with 6 bases between. This CDR3 region has 13 residues. Germline values: CDR1 SGHTA, CDR2 FQGNSA. The CDR3 nucleotides read TGTGCCAGCAGCCATACTAGCACAGATACGCAGTATTTT. This translates into CASSHTSTDTQYF.

This sequence joins TRBV28 and TRBJ1-1; no definite D call. The germline V and J ends were trimmed by 6 bases and 5 bases, with 28 bases remaining between them. The CDR3 spans 18 residues. Germline CDR1 and CDR2: MDHEN and SYDVKM. CDR3 region: CASRSQSRRRGEWTEAFF. The CDR3 bases are TGTGCCAGCAGGTCCCAATCCCGGCGCCGGGGTGAGTGGACTGAAGCTTTCTTT. The variable domain in full, completed from reference TRBV28 and TRBJ1-1, reads DVKVTQSSRYLVKRTGEKVFLECVQDMDHENMFWYRQDPGLGLRLIYFSYDVKMKEKGDIPEGYSVSREKKERFSLILESASTNQTSMYLCASRSQSRRRGEWTEAFFGQGTRLTVV.

This clone showed up just a few times. The rearrangement links TRBV2 to TRBJ2-7, with 7 bases matching TRBD1. The CDR3 length is 14 residues. Unmatched junction bases numbered 5, after V lost 6 bases and J lost 0 bases. CDR1 is SNHLY and CDR2 is FYNNEI in the germline V gene. The CDR3 reads CASRRQGSSYEQYF. The CDR3 bases are TGTGCCAGCAGGAGACAGGGTAGCTCCTACGAGCAGTACTTC.

The chain carries TRBV30 and TRBJ1-2, with 12 bases matching TRBD1. Trimming took 4 bases from V and 4 from J; bases not matched to a gene: 10. Germline assignment: CDR1 GTSNPN and CDR2 SVGIG (reference sequence). The CDR3 spans 16 residues. The CDR3 region has the DNA TGTGCCTGGATATCCAGGGGGACAGGGGGCGGCTATGGCTACACCTTC. It codes for CAWISRGTGGGYGYTF.

The chain recombines TRBV7-2 with TRBJ1-6; 10 nucleotides agree with TRBD1. The V and J ends lost 5 bases and 7 bases, in that order; junction bases with no gene match: 14. Looked up from germline, CDR1 is SGHTA and CDR2 is FQGNSA. The CDR3 spans 18 residues. CDR3 coding DNA: TGTGCCAGCAGCCCGACAACCGGGACAGGGGCCAAGAATTCACCCCTCCACTTT. Residues: CASSPTTGTGAKNSPLHF.

This chain links TRBV6-5 with TRBJ1-1, with 10 positions matching TRBD1. Germline CDR1 is MNHEY and CDR2 is SVGAGI. CDR3 length equals 15 residues. V was pared by 2 bases and J by 4 bases, with 4 bases of the junction left unmatched. The CDR3 coding sequence is TGTGCCAGCAGTTACGGGACAGGGGTGGGCACTGAAGCTTTCTTT. It codes for CASSYGTGVGTEAFF.

This chain uses TRBV18 with TRBJ1-4; D is possibly TRBD1 (6 bases). Germline CDR1 and CDR2: KGHSH and LQKENI. Trimming took off 3 bases at V and 0 bases at J, with 8 bases between the two ends. This CDR3 is 15 amino acids long. CDR3 nucleotide sequence: TGTGCCAGCTCACCTTGGACAGCAACTAATGAAAAACTGTTTTTT. Protein sequence: CASSPWTATNEKLFF.

The J gene is TRBJ2-1, the V gene TRBV7-2, with TRBD2 matching over 8 bases. Germline trimming cut 3 bases from V and 6 bases from J; bases unmatched to any gene: 13. Germline V gene sequence: CDR1 SGHTA, CDR2 FQGNSA. This CDR3 comprises 17 residues. This chain's CDR3 is CASSFQRDARGGNEQFF. The CDR3 DNA sequence: TGTGCCAGCAGCTTTCAGCGGGATGCTCGGGGGGGCAATGAGCAGTTCTTC.

This chain links TRBV3-1 (or the pseudogene TRBV3-2) with TRBJ2-6, with D uncertain. CDR1 and CDR2 from the germline V gene are LGHDT and YNNKEL (reference sequence). The CDR3 runs 13 residues. V was cut by 6 bases and J by 1 base, with 4 bases left in between. CDR3 sequence (DNA): TGTGCCAGCAGTCAGTCTGGGGCCAACGTCCTGACTTTC. This codes for CASSQSGANVLTF.

The V and J genes are TRBV19 and TRBJ2-6; D gene uncertain. The V gene's germline CDR1 is LNHDA and CDR2 SQIVND (reference sequence). The V and J ends lost 7 bases and 1 base respectively, with 5 bases between them. This CDR3 is 13 amino acids long. CDR3 sequence (DNA): TGTGCCAGTACGGTGTCTGGGGCCAACGTCCTGACTTTC. It translates to CASTVSGANVLTF.

The rearrangement joins TRBV19 to TRBJ1-2, with no clear D. This CDR3 region has 14 residues. CDR1 is LNHDA, CDR2 SQIVND, per germline (reference sequence). Trimming pared 10 bases from V and 1 base from J, leaving 16 bases between. The CDR3 here is CATRLSTFNYGYTF. CDR3 nucleotides: TGTGCCACCCGACTATCGACATTTAACTATGGCTACACCTTC. Variable domain in full (rest from reference TRBV19 and TRBJ1-2): DGGITQSPKYLFRKEGQNVTLSCEQNLNHDAMYWYRQDPGQGLRLIYYSQIVNDFQKGDIAEGYSVSREKKESFPLTVTSAQKNPTAFYLCATRLSTFNYGYTFGSGTRLTVV.

The chain is built from TRBV6-5 and TRBJ2-3; possible D gene TRBD1, 6 bases. The CDR3 consists of 14 residues. The V gene lost 6 bases and the J gene lost 1 base, with 11 bases spanning the gap. Germline-derived CDR1 and CDR2 are MNHEY and SVGAGI. CDR3 sequence: CASRPPGGTDTQYF. For the CDR3, the DNA is TGTGCCAGCAGGCCCCCAGGGGGCACAGATACGCAGTATTTT.

Remarks on this clone: The junction departs from germline at one end; a sequencing error may be responsible. The chain uses TRBV27 and TRBJ2-2, with TRBD2 identical over 9 bases. This CDR3 has 20 residues. Germline V gene lookup returns CDR1 MNHEY and CDR2 SMNVEV (reference sequence). The CDR3: CASSLSDASSGKGGTGELFF. In DNA, the CDR3 is TGTGCCAGTAGTTTATCGGATGCGTCTAGCGGGAAGGGGGGCACCGGGGAGCTGTTTTTT.

The chain joins TRBV28 to TRBJ2-1, with 11 bases lining up with TRBD2. Germline assignment: CDR1 MDHEN and CDR2 SYDVKM. With V trimmed by 4 bases and J by 7 bases, 12 bases remained unmatched. The CDR3 loop spans 17 amino acids. The CDR3 bases are TGTGCCAGCAGTTGGAGACTAGCGGGAATCAACGGGAATGAGCAGTTCTTC. Translating it yields CASSWRLAGINGNEQFF. The full variable domain, with the rest looked up from reference TRBV28 and TRBJ2-1, is DVKVTQSSRYLVKRTGEKVFLECVQDMDHENMFWYRQDPGLGLRLIYFSYDVKMKEKGDIPEGYSVSREKKERFSLILESASTNQTSMYLCASSWRLAGINGNEQFFGPGTRLTVL.

The gene calls are TRBV5-1 and TRBJ1-6; D remains ambiguous. This CDR3 is 17 amino acids long. Germline CDR1 SGHRS, CDR2 YFSETQ. V was shortened by 2 bases and J by 11 bases, with 23 bases between the two germline ends. The CDR3, as DNA: TGCGCCAGCAGCTTCAGTCCAGGACTCACGGGAGAAACACCCCTCCACTTT. Translating it yields CASSFSPGLTGETPLHF.

This clone was detected only once. This CDR3 reads CATSQGGGLAEETQYF. CDR3 nucleotide sequence: TGTGCCACCAGCCAGGGTGGGGGACTAGCAGAAGAGACCCAGTACTTC. The chain has TRBV15 and TRBJ2-5, with 9 bases identical to TRBD2. CDR1 LNHNV and CDR2 YYDKDF come from the germline V gene (reference sequence). This CDR3 is built from 16 residues. V shed 5 bases and J 3 bases; nucleotides not matched to a gene: 10.

The chain recombines TRBV6-5 with TRBJ2-3; 7 bases align to TRBD1. Germline CDR1 reads MNHEY; CDR2 reads SVGAGI. This CDR3 has 14 amino acids. V lost 2 bases and J lost 9; bases outside the gene matches: 8. The CDR3 DNA reads as TGTGCCAGCAGTTACGAGACCGGGACAGCAACGCAGTATTTT. It specifies CASSYETGTATQYF.

This chain connects TRBV18 to TRBJ1-6; tentative D call: TRBD1 (6 bases). V was clipped by 7 bases and J by 5 bases, with 9 bases between them. The CDR3 consists of 13 residues. The V gene's germline CDR1 is KGHSH and CDR2 LQKENI. The CDR3 loop reads CASCQGNNSPLHF. DNA of the CDR3: TGTGCCAGCTGTCAGGGGAATAATTCACCCCTCCACTTT.

Comment on this clone: Relative to the germline gene, one junction end is altered; a read error may explain this. The chain carries TRBV5-1 and TRBJ1-1; no clear D gene. The germline V gene has CDR1 SGHRS and CDR2 YFSETQ. The CDR3 loop spans 14 amino acids. The CDR3 nucleotides are TGCGCCAGCAACTTGGACCTATTGAACACTGAAGCTTTCTTT. Amino acids: CASNLDLLNTEAFF.